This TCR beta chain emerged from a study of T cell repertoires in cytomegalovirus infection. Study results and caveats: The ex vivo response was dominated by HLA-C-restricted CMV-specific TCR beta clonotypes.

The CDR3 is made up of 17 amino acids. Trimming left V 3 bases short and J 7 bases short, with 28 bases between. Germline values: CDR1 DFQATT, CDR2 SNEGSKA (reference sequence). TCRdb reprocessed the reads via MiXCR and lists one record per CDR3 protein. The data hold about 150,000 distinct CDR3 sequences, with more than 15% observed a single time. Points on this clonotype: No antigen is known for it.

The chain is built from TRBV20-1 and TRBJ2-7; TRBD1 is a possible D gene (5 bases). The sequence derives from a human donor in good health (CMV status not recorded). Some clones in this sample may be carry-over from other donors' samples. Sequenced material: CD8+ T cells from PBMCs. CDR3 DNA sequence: TGCAGTGCTAGTACCCCAGACAGTATAGGCCTCCACGGGGAGCAGTACTTC. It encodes CSASTPDSIGLHGEQYF.